This T cell receptor beta chain was profiled in a study of naive and memory T cell subsets. Treatment: skin biopsy from PPD injection site in Mantoux-positive individual. An oligonucleotide containing a UMI was ligated to the 3' end of TCR cDNA. Unsorted total RNA, roughly 1 to 1,100 ng, was DNase treated before reverse transcription. With respect to this clonotype: A much bigger clone sits one base away, suggesting this may be a read error.

Ligated cDNA underwent four rounds of PCR with nested alpha and beta constant region primers and SP2. Using its own MiXCR run on the UMI-ligation and nested PCR reads, TCRdb lists one record per CDR3 protein. The table shows some 15,000 distinct CDR3 sequences, with more than 4% occurring only once. CDR3 length: 13 residues. Per germline, CDR1 LGHNA and CDR2 YSLEER. Trimming took off 0 bases at V and 6 bases at J, with 7 bases between the two ends. The V call is TRBV4-3, the J call TRBJ2-3; D ambiguous. The receptor was derived from an adult in good health. The input for sequencing was skin, taken from a tuberculin skin test site. The CDR3 reads CASSQDLVDTQYF. CDR3 DNA sequence: TGCGCCAGCAGCCAAGATTTAGTGGATACGCAGTATTTT.